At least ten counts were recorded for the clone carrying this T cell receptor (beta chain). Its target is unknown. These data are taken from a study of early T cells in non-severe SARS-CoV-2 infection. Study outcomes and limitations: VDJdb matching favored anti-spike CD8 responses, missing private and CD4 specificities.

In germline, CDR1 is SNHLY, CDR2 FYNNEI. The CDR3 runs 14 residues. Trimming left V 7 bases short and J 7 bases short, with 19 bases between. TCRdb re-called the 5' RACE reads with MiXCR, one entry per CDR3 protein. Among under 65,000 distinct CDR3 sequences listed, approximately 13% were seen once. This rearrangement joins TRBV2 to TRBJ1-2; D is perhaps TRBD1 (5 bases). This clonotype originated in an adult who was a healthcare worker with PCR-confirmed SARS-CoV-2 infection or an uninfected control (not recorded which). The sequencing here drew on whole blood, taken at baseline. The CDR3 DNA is TGTGCCAGCACCCGGGACGGGGGTACGGCTGGCTACACCTTC. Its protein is CASTRDGGTAGYTF.